This T cell receptor (beta chain) was retrieved from a study of identical twins. Study observations and caveats: Cord blood's abundant beta clonotypes had fewer insertions, unlike memory repertoires. Diverse VJ usage suggested most zero-insertion clonotypes were not invariant T cells.

A single record per CDR3 protein comes from TCRdb applying MiXCR to the 5' RACE reads. The sample carries more than 400,000 distinct CDR3 sequences, roughly 15% recorded once. In every case, the donor was a healthy Caucasian. J was trimmed by 7 bases and V by 5 bases; bases with no gene match: 5. The CDR3 length is 13 residues. Germline CDR1 is WNHNN and CDR2 is SYGVQD (reference sequence). With respect to this clonotype: The antigen remains unidentified.

These same data were also listed under a study on yellow fever vaccine responses in identical twins. That study adds: On the reported evidence, twins' vaccine T cell responses seemed partly convergent and partly personalized.

V usage is TRBV10-1 and J usage is TRBJ2-1, with 7 positions matching TRBD1. This clonotype was obtained from a woman aged 18 to 35 in good health. Sequenced input: CD4+ T cells sorted from blood. The CDR3 loop reads CASSRGLGNEQFF. The CDR3, as DNA: TGCGCCAGCAGTAGGGGGCTGGGGAATGAGCAGTTCTTC.